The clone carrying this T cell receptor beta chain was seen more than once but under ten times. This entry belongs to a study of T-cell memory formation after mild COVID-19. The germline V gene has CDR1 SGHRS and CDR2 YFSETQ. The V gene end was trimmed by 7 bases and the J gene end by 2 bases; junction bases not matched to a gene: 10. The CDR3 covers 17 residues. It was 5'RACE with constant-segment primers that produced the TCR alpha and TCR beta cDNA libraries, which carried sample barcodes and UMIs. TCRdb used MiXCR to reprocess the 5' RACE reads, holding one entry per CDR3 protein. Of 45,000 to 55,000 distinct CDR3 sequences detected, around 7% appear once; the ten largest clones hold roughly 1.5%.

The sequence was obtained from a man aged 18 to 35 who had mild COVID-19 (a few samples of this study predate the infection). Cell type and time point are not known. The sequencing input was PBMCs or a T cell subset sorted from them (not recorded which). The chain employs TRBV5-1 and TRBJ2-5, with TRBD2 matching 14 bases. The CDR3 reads CASALGTSGGLQETQYF. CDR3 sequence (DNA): TGCGCCAGCGCACTCGGGACTAGCGGGGGTTTGCAAGAGACCCAGTACTTC.